This T cell receptor beta chain emerged from a study of low-dose radiotherapy and immunotherapy resistance in tumors. Across the study: The fractionation for Cohort 1 was 0.5 Gy per fraction every 2 weeks, totaling 6.5 Gy. Every two weeks, the protocol called for intravenous cyclophosphamide at 200 mg/m2. It was given one day before each radiation and immunotherapy administration. Oral aspirin at 300 mg was taken daily by patients for four cycles, beginning on cycle 1 day 1.

CDR3 length: 15 residues. Germline lookup yields CDR1 KGHSH and CDR2 LQKENI. V shed 3 bases and J 4 bases; nucleotides not matched to a gene: 6. There are many counts of this clonotype. Indicated time point: before trial treatment. Donors were treated with nivolumab, ipilimumab, aspirin, and low-dose cyclophosphamide and radiotherapy. Primers targeting TRAV and TRBV primed first-strand cDNA, covering alpha and beta chains. Using a constant-region primer together with a V-primer adapter, TCRs were subjected to roughly 20 PCR cycles of amplification. Using its own MiXCR run on the reads, TCRdb lists one record per CDR3 protein. The sample consists of tens of thousands of distinct CDR3 sequences, 18% of them appearing once.

This clonotype originated in a male donor with prostate cancer. This chain links TRBV18 with TRBJ2-3, with 8 bases lining up with TRBD2. This sample comprised PBMCs, obtained before treatment. The CDR3 protein is CASSPWSGSADTQYF. CDR3 bases: TGTGCCAGCTCACCGTGGAGCGGGAGCGCAGATACGCAGTATTTT.